This is a list of T cell receptor beta chains from one sample in a study of OX40 agonist ivuxolimab in advanced cancers. The method was immunoSEQ multiplex PCR; TCRdb's version includes in-frame clones alone and lacks a portion of them. The repertoire holds over 70,000 clones, with about 83% as singletons. The source was CD4+ or CD8+ T cells sorted from blood, collected in a trial of the OX40 agonist ivuxolimab. These receptor sequences come from an adult with an advanced solid tumor such as melanoma, head and neck, liver or kidney cancer. Both conserved end residues are part of each CDR3. A D gene is named only where the DNA matches it firmly. Size is stated for part of the rows, as once, few or many counts, or as a class when the clone is expanded.

NA	TRBV6-4	TRBJ2-1	TRBD2	CASSDYQRGRQFF	TGTGCCAGCAGTGACTACCAGCGGGGTCGGCAGTTCTTC
NA	TRBV11-3	TRBJ1-2	NA	CASSLDLNYGYTF	TGTGCCAGCAGCTTGGATCTCAACTATGGCTACACCTTC
few	TRBV5-1	TRBJ2-3	NA	CASSYERATDTQYF	TGCGCCAGCAGTTACGAGAGGGCCACAGATACGCAGTATTTT
few	TRBV28	TRBJ1-3	NA	CASSLADGNTIYF	TGTGCCAGCAGTTTAGCCGATGGAAACACCATATATTTT
NA	TRBV9	TRBJ2-3	NA	CASSALSADTQYF	TGTGCCAGCAGCGCGTTAAGCGCAGATACGCAGTATTTT
NA	TRBV14	TRBJ1-6	NA	CASSQGRSPLHF	TGTGCCAGCAGCCAAGGGAGGTCACCCCTCCACTTT
NA	TRBV7-2	TRBJ2-1	TRBD2	CASSRDGGRAYSSYNEQFF	TGTGCCAGCAGCCGAGACGGCGGGAGGGCCTATAGCTCCTACAATGAGCAGTTCTTC
NA	TRBV15	TRBJ1-1	TRBD1	CATSRGQGLALNTEAFF	TGTGCCACCAGCAGGGGACAGGGCCTCGCTCTGAACACTGAAGCTTTCTTT
NA	TRBV5-4	TRBJ2-3	TRBD2	CASSLGSGRGTDTQYF	TGTGCCAGCAGCTTGGGGAGCGGGAGGGGCACAGATACGCAGTATTTT
few	TRBV4-2	TRBJ2-2	TRBD2	CASSQGGLAGGGVIGELFF	TGTGCCAGCAGCCAAGGAGGACTAGCGGGAGGCGGGGTCATCGGGGAGCTGTTTTTT
NA	TRBV7-9	TRBJ2-3	NA	CASSFGTRTDTQYF	TGTGCCAGCAGCTTTGGGACCCGCACAGATACGCAGTATTTT
few	TRBV7-3	TRBJ2-2	TRBD2	CASSRLARGELFF	TGTGCCAGCAGCCGACTAGCAAGGGGGGAGCTGTTTTTT
NA	TRBV10-1	TRBJ2-2	TRBD2	CASSEDRLAGGDTGELFF	TGCGCCAGCAGTGAGGATAGACTAGCGGGAGGTGACACCGGGGAGCTGTTTTTT
NA	TRBV6-5	TRBJ2-1	NA	CASRGYNEQFF	TGTGCCAGCCGAGGTTACAATGAGCAGTTCTTC
NA	TRBV5-1	TRBJ2-5	TRBD2	CASSQGGVAVGETQYF	TGCGCCAGCAGCCAGGGAGGGGTTGCGGTAGGAGAGACCCAGTACTTC
NA	TRBV15	TRBJ2-1	NA	CATAGTRNEQFF	TGTGCCACCGCGGGGACCCGCAATGAGCAGTTCTTC
NA	TRBV5-1	TRBJ2-1	NA	CASSLDPRGTYNEQFF	TGCGCCAGCAGCTTGGACCCCAGGGGAACCTACAATGAGCAGTTCTTC
NA	TRBV19	TRBJ2-1	NA	CASSIGRLASNEQFF	TGTGCCAGTAGTATAGGGCGGCTAGCCAGCAATGAGCAGTTCTTC
NA	TRBV18	TRBJ2-2	NA	CASSSFVGDTGELFF	TGTGCCAGCTCCTCGTTTGTAGGAGACACCGGGGAGCTGTTTTTT
NA	TRBV18	TRBJ2-7	NA	CASSHPTKPHEQYF	TGTGCCAGCTCACACCCTACCAAACCCCACGAGCAGTACTTC
NA	TRBV7-2	TRBJ2-5	NA	CASSLGGTYQETQYF	TGTGCCAGCAGCTTGGGGGGAACTTACCAAGAGACCCAGTACTTC
NA	TRBV5-1	TRBJ2-3	NA	CASSLVGGGTDTQYF	TGCGCCAGCAGCTTGGTAGGGGGAGGAACAGATACGCAGTATTTT
NA	TRBV4-1	TRBJ2-1	NA	CASSQGGVRYNEQFF	TGCGCCAGCAGCCAAGGGGGGGTCAGATACAATGAGCAGTTCTTC
NA	TRBV5-4	TRBJ2-3	NA	CASSQEKVMDTQYF	TGTGCCAGCAGCCAAGAGAAGGTTATGGATACGCAGTATTTT
NA	TRBV9	TRBJ1-1	TRBD1	CASRATGTENTEAFF	TGTGCCAGCAGAGCAACCGGGACAGAGAACACTGAAGCTTTCTTT
few	TRBV10-3	TRBJ1-5	TRBD1	CAIPRTGGEF	TGTGCCATCCCCCGGACAGGGGGCGAATTT
few	TRBV5-5	TRBJ1-4	NA	CASSLQGLNEKLFF	TGTGCCAGCAGCCTACAGGGATTAAATGAAAAACTGTTTTTT
NA	TRBV4-1	TRBJ2-3	TRBD1	CASSQEPGQGAVTDTQYF	TGCGCCAGCAGCCAAGAGCCGGGACAGGGGGCGGTCACAGATACGCAGTATTTT
few	TRBV18	TRBJ2-1	NA	CASSPQGGHNEQFF	TGTGCCAGCTCACCACAGGGTGGCCACAATGAGCAGTTCTTC
NA	TRBV4-3	TRBJ1-1	TRBD1	CASSQAATGSDRGAFF	TGCGCCAGCAGCCAAGCCGCGACAGGGTCCGACAGGGGAGCTTTCTTT
NA	TRBV7-2	TRBJ2-5	TRBD2	CASSFQTSGQETQYF	TGTGCCAGCAGTTTCCAGACTAGCGGTCAAGAGACCCAGTACTTC
NA	TRBV5-1	TRBJ2-2	NA	CASSLVAGNTGELFF	TGCGCCAGCAGCTTGGTCGCAGGGAACACCGGGGAGCTGTTTTTT
NA	TRBV18	TRBJ1-5	NA	CASSPPGRLGGQPQHF	TGTGCCAGCTCACCACCCGGACGTCTAGGTGGTCAGCCCCAGCATTTT
NA	TRBV9	TRBJ1-1	TRBD1	CASRRTGGDNTEAFF	TGTGCCAGCCGTCGGACAGGAGGGGACAACACTGAAGCTTTCTTT
NA	TRBV6-6	TRBJ2-3	NA	CASSYGGGTDTQYF	TGTGCCAGCAGTTATGGCGGGGGCACAGATACGCAGTATTTT
NA	TRBV5-4	TRBJ2-7	TRBD1	CASSLGLGQGAYEQYF	TGTGCCAGCAGCTTGGGACTTGGGCAGGGGGCTTACGAGCAGTACTTC
NA	TRBV9	TRBJ1-1	NA	CASSLSGTRTEAFF	TGTGCCAGCAGCCTATCCGGGACCCGGACTGAAGCTTTCTTT
NA	TRBV10-3	TRBJ1-3	NA	CATLRGGNTIYF	TGTGCCACTTTACGAGGGGGAAACACCATATATTTT
NA	TRBV2	TRBJ2-7	NA	CATTHSGPSYEQYF	TGTGCCACCACGCACAGCGGGCCCTCCTACGAGCAGTACTTC
NA	TRBV6-6	TRBJ1-6	TRBD1	CASSVTGDNSPLHF	TGTGCCAGCAGTGTGACAGGGGATAATTCACCCCTCCACTTT
NA	TRBV19	TRBJ2-3	TRBD2	CASSSPPGLAGHTQYF	TGTGCCAGTAGTAGTCCTCCGGGACTAGCGGGTCATACGCAGTATTTT
NA	TRBV11-2	TRBJ1-4	NA	CASSLIGGGTSGEKLFF	TGTGCCAGCAGCTTAATAGGGGGGGGCACTTCGGGCGAAAAACTGTTTTTT
NA	TRBV29-1	TRBJ2-1	TRBD1	CSVEGTRDRDNEQFF	TGCAGCGTTGAAGGCACCCGGGACAGGGACAATGAGCAGTTCTTC
once	TRBV5-6	TRBJ2-3	TRBD2	CASSSGGRGTDTQYF	TGTGCCAGCAGCTCGGGAGGGAGGGGGACAGATACGCAGTATTTT
NA	TRBV7-3	TRBJ1-2	NA	CASSSGTFGYTF	TGTGCCAGCAGCTCAGGGACTTTTGGCTACACCTTC
NA	TRBV7-3	TRBJ2-1	TRBD2	CASSDSTSGGGEQFF	TGTGCCAGCAGCGACTCGACTAGCGGGGGAGGTGAGCAGTTCTTC
NA	TRBV6-5	TRBJ1-2	NA	CASLSGRYGYTF	TGTGCCAGCCTTAGTGGCCGCTATGGCTACACCTTC
NA	TRBV27	TRBJ2-3	NA	CASSSGQEGFNTQYF	TGTGCCAGCAGTTCAGGACAGGAGGGGTTTAATACGCAGTATTTT
NA	TRBV2	TRBJ2-5	NA	CATRRTVSGTQYF	TGTGCCACAAGGAGGACAGTCTCGGGGACCCAGTACTTC
NA	TRBV7-6	TRBJ2-7	TRBD1	CASSFSRDRGLYEQYF	TGTGCCAGCAGCTTTTCGAGGGACAGGGGCTTGTACGAGCAGTACTTC
NA	TRBV7-2	TRBJ1-5	NA	CASSPRQGGNQPQHF	TGTGCCAGCAGCCCCCGGCAGGGTGGCAATCAGCCCCAGCATTTT
NA	TRBV5-6	TRBJ2-5	NA	CASSLVDAGETQYF	TGTGCCAGCAGCTTGGTCGACGCGGGAGAGACCCAGTACTTC
NA	TRBV27	TRBJ2-7	NA	CASSLGGNMDEQYF	TGTGCCAGCAGTTTAGGGGGGAACATGGACGAGCAGTACTTC
NA	TRBV7-2	TRBJ1-5	TRBD1	CASSLNQGGNSNQPQHF	TGTGCCAGCAGCTTAAATCAGGGGGGCAATAGCAATCAGCCCCAGCATTTT
NA	TRBV30	TRBJ1-2	NA	CAWTAGNYGYTF	TGTGCCTGGACCGCAGGCAACTATGGCTACACCTTC
NA	TRBV7-6	TRBJ2-2	NA	CASTAGAAGDVTGELFF	TGTGCCAGCACCGCGGGGGCGGCGGGAGATGTCACCGGGGAGCTGTTTTTT
NA	TRBV10-2	TRBJ1-4	NA	CASSGNDEKLFF	TGCGCCAGCAGTGGTAACGATGAAAAACTGTTTTTT